Listed below are T cell receptor beta chains from one sample, sequenced in a study of CD8+ T cells in alopecia areata. Sequenced by immunoSEQ multiplex PCR; TCRdb stores in-frame clones only, minus some. Among around 190,000 clones listed, around 60% were seen once. The sequenced sample was CD4+ T cells sorted from blood, obtained at approximately week 49, from a patient treated with tofacitinib. The receptors originated from a human donor with alopecia areata. Each CDR3 is given with its conserved first and last residue. Fields, in order: D gene, clone size, V gene, J gene, CDR3 DNA, CDR3 protein. D genes are given only for firm matches. Some rows mark clone size as missing; the rest say once, few, many or name a class of expanded clone.

TRBD1,NA,TRBV30,TRBJ2-7,TGTGCCTATAAACAGGGGACCTACGAGCAGTACTTC,CAYKQGTYEQYF
NA,NA,TRBV29-1,TRBJ1-4,TGCAGCGTTGCGGCGTCTAATGAAAAACTGTTTTTT,CSVAASNEKLFF
NA,NA,TRBV9,TRBJ2-2,TGTGCCAGCAGCGTCCAGAACACCGGGGAGCTGTTTTTT,CASSVQNTGELFF
NA,NA,TRBV9,TRBJ1-2,TGTGCCAGCAGCGCGGACGGATATAACTATGGCTACACCTTC,CASSADGYNYGYTF
TRBD1,NA,TRBV30,TRBJ2-3,TGTGCCTGGAGTCAGGGGGGCACAGATACGCAGTATTTT,CAWSQGGTDTQYF
NA,NA,TRBV15,TRBJ1-2,TGTGCCACCAGCAGAGATCGGGAAGGCTACACCTTC,CATSRDREGYTF
NA,NA,TRBV11-2,TRBJ2-7,TGTGCCAGCAGCTCTCGACAGGCTGGTGTTTGGGAGCAGTACTTC,CASSSRQAGVWEQYF
NA,NA,TRBV7-2,TRBJ2-3,TGTGCCAGCAGCGCCGCTACGACCACAGATACGCAGTATTTT,CASSAATTTDTQYF
TRBD1,NA,TRBV30,TRBJ1-1,TGTGCCTGGAGTTCCCGGACAGGTTTGAACACTGAAGCTTTCTTT,CAWSSRTGLNTEAFF
NA,NA,TRBV4-3,TRBJ1-5,TGCGCCAGCAGCCAAGCCCTGCGTGGGCAGCCCCAGCATTTT,CASSQALRGQPQHF
NA,NA,TRBV29-1,TRBJ1-1,TGCAGCGTCGACCTCACAGGGAGCACTGAAGCTTTCTTT,CSVDLTGSTEAFF
NA,NA,TRBV25-1,TRBJ2-4,TGTGCCAGCAGTGATCCCAAGGTTGCCAAAAACATTCAGTACTTC,CASSDPKVAKNIQYF
NA,NA,TRBV14,TRBJ1-6,TGTGCCAGCAGCCAAGATCAATACCCTAATTCACCCCTCCACTTT,CASSQDQYPNSPLHF
NA,NA,TRBV4-1,TRBJ2-3,TGCGCCAGCATGTCTACCTACCGCACAGATACGCAGTATTTT,CASMSTYRTDTQYF
TRBD1,NA,TRBV18,TRBJ1-2,TGTGCCAGCTCACCACGAGGGACAGCCTATGGCTACACCTTC,CASSPRGTAYGYTF
TRBD1,NA,TRBV2,TRBJ1-6,TGTGCCAGCGTCCAGGGGGAATCACCCCTCCACTTT,CASVQGESPLHF
NA,NA,TRBV30,TRBJ1-5,TGTGCCTGGAGTGTAACTGGCAATCAGCCCCAGCATTTT,CAWSVTGNQPQHF
NA,NA,TRBV2,TRBJ2-7,TGTGCCAGCAGTCCTCAGGGGTCGTCCTACGAGCAGTACTTC,CASSPQGSSYEQYF
NA,NA,TRBV29-1,TRBJ2-3,TGCAGCGTTGGGCAGCCCCTTTCATCTAGCACAGATACGCAGTATTTT,CSVGQPLSSSTDTQYF
NA,few,TRBV9,TRBJ1-1,TGTGCCAGCAGCGTAGGGGCAGGGAGAAACACTGAAGCTTTCTTT,CASSVGAGRNTEAFF
NA,NA,TRBV15,TRBJ2-3,TGTGCCACCAGTTTTCCCACAGATACGCAGTATTTT,CATSFPTDTQYF
TRBD2,NA,TRBV5-6,TRBJ2-2,TGTGCCAGCAGCTCCCGACTAGCCGCCGGGGAGCTGTTTTTT,CASSSRLAAGELFF
NA,NA,TRBV28,TRBJ2-6,TGTGCCAGCAGCCTCCGGACTGGGGCCAACGTCCTGACTTTC,CASSLRTGANVLTF
NA,NA,TRBV30,TRBJ1-6,TGTGCCTGGAGTGCAAACAGGGTTTCACCCCTCCACTTT,CAWSANRVSPLHF
TRBD2,NA,TRBV30,TRBJ2-7,TGTGCCTGCGGACTAGCGGGCTCCTACGAGCAGTACTTC,CACGLAGSYEQYF
NA,NA,TRBV2,TRBJ2-2,TGTGCCACTACCGGGACTTTGAACACCGGGGAGCTGTTTTTT,CATTGTLNTGELFF
NA,NA,TRBV7-2,TRBJ1-2,TGTGCCAGCAGCCGGACAGCTCAAGGCTACACCTTC,CASSRTAQGYTF
NA,NA,TRBV6-5,TRBJ2-7,TGTGCCAGCAGCCCCGGCAGGAGCTCCTACGAGCAGTACTTC,CASSPGRSSYEQYF
TRBD1,NA,TRBV29-1,TRBJ2-7,TGCAGCGTTGAAAGGGACAGGGGCTACGAGCAGTACTTC,CSVERDRGYEQYF
TRBD2,NA,TRBV7-2,TRBJ2-3,TGTGCCAGCAGCTTTGGGGAGGGAACGCAGTATTTT,CASSFGEGTQYF
NA,NA,TRBV19,TRBJ1-1,TGTGCCAGTAGTCCCCGTCGACAGAGCACTGAAGCTTTCTTT,CASSPRRQSTEAFF
NA,NA,TRBV5-1,TRBJ2-6,TGCGCCAGCAGCGCCTGGGGTTCAGTGGACGCCTCTGGGGCCAACGTCCTGACTTTC,CASSAWGSVDASGANVLTF
TRBD1,NA,TRBV2,TRBJ2-1,TGTGCCAGCCTCAGGCGGGACAGGGGCAATGAGCAGTTCTTC,CASLRRDRGNEQFF
NA,NA,TRBV14,TRBJ1-3,TGTGCCAGCAGCCCAAGAGTGTCTGGAAACACCATATATTTT,CASSPRVSGNTIYF
NA,NA,TRBV7-9,TRBJ2-2,TGTGCCAGCAGCTCCTTTAGGGAAACCGGGGAGCTGTTTTTT,CASSSFRETGELFF
NA,many,TRBV20-1,TRBJ1-3,TGCAGTGCTAGAGATTGGGACACCATATATTTT,CSARDWDTIYF
NA,few,TRBV7-6,TRBJ1-5,TGTGCCAGCAGCTTAGACGAAGGGAGCAATCAGCCCCAGCATTTT,CASSLDEGSNQPQHF
NA,NA,TRBV5-1,TRBJ2-5,TGCGCCAGCAGCCAACAGACCCAAGAGACCCAGTACTTC,CASSQQTQETQYF
NA,NA,TRBV9,TRBJ2-7,TGTGCCAGCAGCGTAGATCAGGGGACCTACGAGCAGTACTTC,CASSVDQGTYEQYF
NA,NA,TRBV7-9,TRBJ1-1,TGTGCCAGCAGCCCGTCTGATGAAGCTTTCTTT,CASSPSDEAFF
NA,NA,TRBV29-1,TRBJ2-1,TGCAGCGTGATTACTAGGAATGAGCAGTTCTTC,CSVITRNEQFF
TRBD1,NA,TRBV29-1,TRBJ2-5,TGCAGCGTGGGACAGTGGGGCCAAGAGACCCAGTACTTC,CSVGQWGQETQYF
NA,NA,TRBV14,TRBJ2-3,TGTGCCAGCAGCCAAGAGTTAGGATCCACAGATACGCAGTATTTT,CASSQELGSTDTQYF
NA,NA,TRBV29-1,TRBJ2-4,TGCAGCGTTCAAGGGCTAGCCAAAAACATTCAGTACTTC,CSVQGLAKNIQYF
NA,NA,TRBV6-8,TRBJ2-7,TGTGCCAGCAGGCCCTCGGCGGTCTACGAGCAGTACTTC,CASRPSAVYEQYF